The source of this T cell receptor (beta chain) is a study of CD8+ T cells in alopecia areata. The treatment here: oral pan-JAK inhibitor, 5-10 mg twice daily. Germline CDR1 MGHRA, CDR2 YSYEKL. After removal of 2 bases from V and 4 bases from J, the junction contained 13 bases not matched to a gene. The CDR3 contains 19 residues. The sequencing template was cDNA reverse transcribed from extracted RNA. TCRdb keeps only in-frame clones here, not all; method: immunoSEQ multiplex PCR. The sample lists roughly 100,000 clones, approximately 60% occurring once. The chain carries TRBV4-1 and TRBJ2-3, with TRBD2 identical over 12 bases. The specimen was CD8+ T cells sorted from blood, collected at week 4, from a patient treated with tofacitinib. The TCR originated in a human donor with alopecia areata. The CDR3 protein is CASSQFLGPSGRVSDTQYF. DNA for the CDR3: TGCGCCAGCAGCCAATTCCTGGGGCCTAGCGGGAGGGTGTCAGATACGCAGTATTTT.